The 3 T cell receptor beta chains in this list originate from one sample, sequenced in a study of cytomegalovirus exposure and HLA in healthy donors. Researchers ran the PCR with 60 Vbeta and 13 Jbeta primers. The table came from immunoSEQ multiplex PCR; TCRdb's copy has only in-frame clones and leaves some out. The sample lists about 89,000 clones, 64% occurring once. The source material was PBMCs. All receptors come from a human donor in good health.

This clone turned up a few times. The chain links TRBV11-2 to TRBJ1-1, with D unclear. V was trimmed by 5 bases and J by 3 bases, leaving 13 bases between them. Germline-derived CDR1 and CDR2 are SGHAT and FQNNGV. This CDR3 contains 14 residues. This CDR3 reads CASSLLYGDTEAFF. CDR3 coding DNA: TGTGCCAGCAGCCTACTATACGGGGACACTGAAGCTTTCTTT.

The rearrangement joins TRBV5-1 to TRBJ2-7, with 10 bases matching TRBD2. V gave up 4 bases and J gave up 2 bases; unmatched junction bases: 6. This CDR3 has 15 amino acids. Germline V gene sequence: CDR1 SGHRS, CDR2 YFSETQ. The CDR3 coding sequence is TGCGCCAGCAGCCCTCGGACTAGCGGTCCCTACGAGCAGTACTTC. Translating gives CASSPRTSGPYEQYF.

The J gene is TRBJ2-1, the V gene TRBV5-1; tentative D call: TRBD1 (6 bases). Germline loops: CDR1 SGHRS, CDR2 YFSETQ. V lost 4 bases and J lost 0, with 17 bases in between. CDR3 length equals 17 residues. CDR3 sequence: CASSPATGRDSYNEQFF. The CDR3 nucleotides are TGCGCCAGCAGCCCAGCGACAGGTAGAGACTCCTACAATGAGCAGTTCTTC. The full variable domain, its missing parts supplied by reference TRBV5-1 and TRBJ2-1, is KAGVTQTPRYLIKTRGQQVTLSCSPISGHRSVSWYQQTPGQGLQFLFEYFSETQRNKGNFPGRFSGRQFSNSRSEMNVSTLELGDSALYLCASSPATGRDSYNEQFFGPGTRLTVL.